Following are 21 T cell receptor beta chains from one sample sequenced in a study of blood T cell repertoires in COVID-19. The assay was immunoSEQ multiplex PCR, and TCRdb's table has in-frame clones only and misses some. This table holds some 80,000 clones, about nine tenths found once. The sample comprised peripheral blood. These receptors were taken from a woman in her forties or fifties with active or convalescent COVID-19.

The rearrangement joins TRBV10-3 to TRBJ1-5; D gene uncertain. This CDR3 region has 14 residues. V was shortened by 1 base and J by 8 bases, with 12 bases between the two germline ends. Germline CDR1 ENHRY, CDR2 SYGVKD. The CDR3 region has the DNA TGTGCCATCAGTGAGTTAACTACCGGGGAGCCCCAGCATTTT. It is translated as CAISELTTGEPQHF.

V is TRBV7-2 and J is TRBJ1-2, with 9 nucleotides matching TRBD1. The trim removed 6 bases at V and 7 bases at J, leaving 9 bases unmatched. Germline lookup yields CDR1 SGHTA and CDR2 FQGNSA. The CDR3 consists of 14 residues. The CDR3 loop reads CASRTGTGYSGYTF. The CDR3 nucleotides read TGTGCCAGCAGAACCGGGACAGGGTATTCTGGCTACACCTTC.

The chain uses TRBV30 and TRBJ1-2; 10 nucleotides match TRBD1. With V trimmed by 7 bases and J by 5 bases, 4 bases remained unmatched. The CDR3 has 12 residues. Germline V gene data show CDR1 as GTSNPN and CDR2 as SVGIG (reference sequence). For the CDR3, the DNA is TGTGCCTTGGGACAGGGGAAATATGGCTACACCTTC. Translated: CALGQGKYGYTF.

This chain joins TRBV5-1 and TRBJ2-7; tentatively, D is TRBD2 (5 bases). Germline V gene sequence: CDR1 SGHRS, CDR2 YFSETQ. This CDR3 is 15 amino acids long. Trimming took off 5 bases at V and 0 bases at J, with 15 bases between the two ends. The CDR3 region has the DNA TGCGCCAGCAGTTCCGGACTGAAAAGCTCCTACGAGCAGTACTTC. It is translated as CASSSGLKSSYEQYF.

This chain connects TRBV30 to TRBJ2-7, with 7 bases aligning to TRBD1. The CDR3 is made up of 13 amino acids. The V segment lost 5 bases and the J segment 3 bases; nucleotides outside the gene matches: 7. Germline values: CDR1 GTSNPN, CDR2 SVGIG (reference sequence). The CDR3 loop is CAWGLGQSYEQYF. CDR3 bases: TGTGCCTGGGGCCTGGGACAGAGCTACGAGCAGTACTTC. Together with reference TRBV30 and TRBJ2-7, the CDR3 gives the full variable domain: SQTIHQWPATLVQPVGSPLSLECTVEGTSNPNLYWYRQAAGRGLQLLFYSVGIGQISSEVPQNLSASRPQDRQFILSSKKLLLSDSGFYLCAWGLGQSYEQYFGPGTRLTVT.

The chain recombines TRBV12-5 with TRBJ1-4; 9 positions match TRBD1. The germline CDR1 and CDR2 sequences are LGHNT and FRNRAP. The CDR3 length is 15 residues. V was clipped by 4 bases and J by 8 bases; unmatched bases: 8. CDR3 sequence reads: CASGSLGQGREKLFF. CDR3 bases: TGTGCTAGTGGTTCTCTGGGACAGGGACGGGAAAAACTGTTTTTT.

V is TRBV6-2 or TRBV6-3 and J is TRBJ1-2; D is possibly TRBD1 (6 bases). The CDR3 covers 13 residues. With 4 bases removed from V and 7 bases from J, the gap between germline ends came to 13 bases. Germline CDR1 MNHEY, CDR2 SVGEGT. The CDR3 bases are TGTGCCAGCAGTTCCGGAAGGGGGACTGGCTACACCTTC. It is translated as CASSSGRGTGYTF.

With respect to this clone: One end of the junction does not line up with germline, which may come from a read error. The chain employs TRBV12-3 or TRBV12-4 and TRBJ1-5, with 7 bases that match TRBD1. This CDR3 is built from 13 residues. The CDR3 DNA reads as TGTGCCAGCAGTTCTAACTCGGACAGGCCCGAGCATTTT. It encodes CASSSNSDRPEHF.

The chain is built from TRBV19 and TRBJ1-5; unclear D gene. The CDR3 sequence is 13 residues long. V lost 3 bases, J lost 5 bases, and 8 bases lay in between. The germline V gene has CDR1 LNHDA and CDR2 SQIVND (reference sequence). The DNA for the CDR3 is TGTGCCAGTAGTATTACGAGCGATCAGCCCCAGCATTTT. Protein sequence: CASSITSDQPQHF.

The rearrangement links TRBV15 to TRBJ2-3, with 7 bases identical to TRBD1. Germline CDR1 LNHNV, CDR2 YYDKDF (reference sequence). After removal of 5 bases from V and 3 bases from J, the junction contained 11 bases not matched to a gene. This CDR3 has 16 residues. The CDR3 sequence is CATSLWGTATTDTQYF. In nucleotides, the CDR3 is TGTGCCACCAGCCTCTGGGGGACAGCGACGACAGATACGCAGTATTTT.

The V gene is TRBV7-2, the J gene TRBJ2-7, with 11 positions matching TRBD2. Germline-derived CDR1 and CDR2 are SGHTA and FQGNSA. V shed 4 bases, J shed 4 bases, and the junction held 6 bases outside the gene matches. This CDR3 region has 15 residues. For the CDR3, the DNA is TGTGCCAGCAGCTCCTATAGCGGGGGGGTATACGAGCAGTACTTC. It specifies CASSSYSGGVYEQYF.

The CDR3 loop reads CASSLNGESTDTQYF. Here the CDR3 DNA reads TGTGCCAGCAGCTTAAACGGGGAGAGCACAGATACGCAGTATTTT. This chain uses TRBV7-2 with TRBJ2-3; D possibly corresponds to TRBD2 (5 bases). With 2 bases removed from V and 0 bases from J, the gap between germline ends came to 9 bases. CDR1 SGHTA and CDR2 FQGNSA come from the germline V gene. The CDR3 consists of 15 residues.

J is TRBJ2-2 and V is TRBV3-1 (or the pseudogene TRBV3-2), with D perhaps matching TRBD1 (5 bases). CDR1 is LGHDT and CDR2 is YNNKEL in the germline V gene (reference sequence). Trimming took 1 base from V and 6 from J, leaving 12 bases between them. This CDR3 has 15 amino acids. CDR3: CASSQALRVAGELFF. The CDR3 nucleotides are TGTGCCAGCAGCCAAGCCCTCAGGGTAGCCGGGGAGCTGTTTTTT.

This chain joins TRBV29-1 and TRBJ1-2; D gene ambiguous. The germline V and J ends were trimmed by 0 bases and 1 base, with 12 bases remaining between them. Looked up from germline, CDR1 is SQVTM and CDR2 is ANQGSEA. The CDR3 loop spans 15 amino acids. CDR3 nucleotide sequence: TGCAGCGTTGAAGATCTTCGCGAAGTTAACTATGGCTACACCTTC. Amino acid sequence: CSVEDLREVNYGYTF. The full variable domain, completed using reference TRBV29-1 and TRBJ1-2, is SAVISQKPSRDICQRGTSLTIQCQVDSQVTMMFWYRQQPGQSLTLIATANQGSEATYESGFVIDKFPISRPNLTFSTLTVSNMSPEDSSIYLCSVEDLREVNYGYTFGSGTRLTVV.

The chain couples TRBV10-2 to TRBJ1-3; maybe TRBD1 (6 bases). The CDR3 runs 15 residues. Germline V lookup: CDR1 WSHSY, CDR2 SAAADI. Trimming took 10 bases from V and 0 from J, leaving 16 bases between them. Here the CDR3 reads CATSRQASSGNTIYF. The CDR3, as DNA: TGCGCCACCTCTCGACAGGCGAGCTCTGGAAACACCATATATTTT.

This clone has only one observation. The J gene is TRBJ2-7, the V gene TRBV6-5; D may be TRBD2 (5 bases). The germline V gene has CDR1 MNHEY and CDR2 SVGAGI. V was trimmed by 2 bases and J by 5 bases, leaving 13 bases between them. This CDR3 is 14 amino acids long. This chain's CDR3 is CASSYRGLANEQYF. CDR3 in DNA: TGTGCCAGCAGTTACCGGGGATTGGCCAACGAGCAGTACTTC.

The gene calls are TRBV5-1 and TRBJ2-3; tentative D call: TRBD2 (5 bases). Trimming removed 4 bases from V and 1 base from J, with 7 bases in between. CDR3 length: 13 residues. Looked up from germline, CDR1 is SGHRS and CDR2 is YFSETQ. The CDR3 bases are TGCGCCAGCAGCGGAGGAGGCACAGATACGCAGTATTTT. Translating gives CASSGGGTDTQYF.

This clone was observed once. The V call is TRBV5-1, the J call TRBJ1-1; D is perhaps TRBD1 (6 bases). Germline assignment: CDR1 SGHRS and CDR2 YFSETQ. V lost 2 bases, J lost 0 bases, and 17 bases lay in between. The length of the CDR3 is 17 residues. The CDR3 DNA follows: TGCGCCAGCAGCTTAGAACAGGGAAGGGAATTGAACACTGAAGCTTTCTTT. Translated, it gives CASSLEQGRELNTEAFF.

V is TRBV7-2 and J is TRBJ2-4; D is perhaps TRBD1 (6 bases). CDR3 length equals 14 residues. V lost 3 bases and J lost 1, with 7 bases in between. The germline gives CDR1 SGHTA, CDR2 FQGNSA. The CDR3 reads CASSFRGAKNIQYF. The CDR3 DNA reads as TGTGCCAGCAGCTTCAGGGGTGCCAAAAACATTCAGTACTTC. The whole variable domain, remainder taken from reference TRBV7-2 and TRBJ2-4, is GAGVSQSPSNKVTEKGKDVELRCDPISGHTALYWYRQSLGQGLEFLIYFQGNSAPDKSGLPSDRFSAERTGGSVSTLTIQRTQQEDSAVYLCASSFRGAKNIQYFGAGTRLSVL.

With regard to this clone: At one end, the junction sequence differs from germline, possibly due to a read error. This rearrangement joins TRBV30 to TRBJ2-1, with 11 bases that match TRBD2. The CDR3 loop spans 13 amino acids. Germline V lookup: CDR1 GTSNPN, CDR2 SVGIG (reference sequence). The CDR3 reads CAWSSILAGGPVF. CDR3 sequence (DNA): TGTGCCTGGAGCTCTATCCTAGCGGGGGGCCCGGTCTTC.

The chain employs TRBV2 and TRBJ1-5; D might be TRBD1 (6 bases). V dropped 5 bases and J dropped 2 bases, with 10 bases sitting between them. From germline, CDR1 is SNHLY and CDR2 FYNNEI. The CDR3 spans 14 residues. The CDR3 is CASSYRDRNQPQHF. For the CDR3, the DNA is TGTGCCAGCAGTTACAGGGACCGCAATCAGCCCCAGCATTTT.